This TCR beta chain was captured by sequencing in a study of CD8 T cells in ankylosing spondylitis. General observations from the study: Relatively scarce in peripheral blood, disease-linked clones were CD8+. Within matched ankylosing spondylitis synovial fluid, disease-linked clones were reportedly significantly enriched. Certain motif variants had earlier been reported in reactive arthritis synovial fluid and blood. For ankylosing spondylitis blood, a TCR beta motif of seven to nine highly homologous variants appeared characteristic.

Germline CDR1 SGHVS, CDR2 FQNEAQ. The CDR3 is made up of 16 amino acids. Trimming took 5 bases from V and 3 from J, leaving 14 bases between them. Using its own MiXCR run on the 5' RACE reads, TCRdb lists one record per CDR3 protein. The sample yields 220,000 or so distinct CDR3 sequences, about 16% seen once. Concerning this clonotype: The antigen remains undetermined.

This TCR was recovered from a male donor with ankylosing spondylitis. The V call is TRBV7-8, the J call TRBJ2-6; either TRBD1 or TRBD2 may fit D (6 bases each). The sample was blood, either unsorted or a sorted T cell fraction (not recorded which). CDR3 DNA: TGTGCCAGCAGCGGAGGGGCAGGGGTTGGGGCCAACGTCCTGACTTTC. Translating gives CASSGGAGVGANVLTF. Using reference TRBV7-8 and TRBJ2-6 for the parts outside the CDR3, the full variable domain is GAGVSQSPRYKVAKRGQDVALRCDPISGHVSLFWYQQALGQGPEFLTYFQNEAQLDKSGLPSDRFFAERPEGSVSTLKIQRTQQEDSAVYLCASSGGAGVGANVLTFGAGSRLTVL.